This T cell receptor beta chain was profiled in a study of T cell repertoires in cytomegalovirus infection. A note on this clonotype: The antigen remains unidentified.

Study observations and caveats: It was HLA-C-restricted CMV-specific TCR beta clonotypes that dominated the response ex vivo.

The ends lost 1 base at V and 7 bases at J; junction bases unmatched: 9. The CDR3 has 16 residues. The germline CDR1 and CDR2 sequences are SGHVS and FNYEAQ. From the reads, TCRdb called clonotypes with MiXCR, one entry per CDR3 protein. The profile shows hundreds of thousands of distinct CDR3 sequences, roughly a third of them singletons. This receptor was obtained from a human donor in good health (CMV status not recorded). Some clones in this sample may be carry-over from other donors' samples. Sequenced material: cultured PBMCs, taken from culture after CMV antigen stimulation. V and J are TRBV7-6 and TRBJ2-1; 8 bases map to TRBD2. CDR3 in amino acids: CASSLGVSGMENEQFF. DNA of the CDR3: TGTGCCAGCAGCTTAGGGGTTAGCGGGATGGAGAATGAGCAGTTCTTC.